This entry concerns a single T cell receptor (beta chain). The antigen is unknown. This CDR3 has 14 residues. Trimming pared 5 bases from V and 8 bases from J, leaving 18 bases between. Per the germline V gene, CDR1 is SGHVS and CDR2 is FQNEAQ. The investigators reverse transcribed all of the isolated RNA, so they sequenced expressed TCRB transcripts. Sequencing used immunoSEQ multiplex PCR; TCRdb keeps in-frame clones, though not all of them. The table shows 350,000 to 400,000 clones, with roughly 16% occurring only once. These data belong to a study of beta chain features in type 1 diabetes. Broader study findings: Moderate but significant shortening of TCRB CDR3s was recorded in all four CD4+ subsets from Type 1 diabetes patients.

One heparinised draw, averaging about 0.11 L, was taken per donor. The sample was naive CD4+ T cells from blood. This receptor was taken from a woman aged 18-29 years in good health. The chain uses TRBV7-8 and TRBJ1-2, with no clear D. The CDR3 sequence is CASSTVGGRQGYTF. Here the CDR3 DNA reads TGTGCCAGCAGCACCGTAGGAGGGCGTCAGGGCTACACCTTC. Looking up the rest from reference TRBV7-8 and TRBJ1-2 gives the full variable domain: GAGVSQSPRYKVAKRGQDVALRCDPISGHVSLFWYQQALGQGPEFLTYFQNEAQLDKSGLPSDRFFAERPEGSVSTLKIQRTQQEDSAVYLCASSTVGGRQGYTFGSGTRLTVV.